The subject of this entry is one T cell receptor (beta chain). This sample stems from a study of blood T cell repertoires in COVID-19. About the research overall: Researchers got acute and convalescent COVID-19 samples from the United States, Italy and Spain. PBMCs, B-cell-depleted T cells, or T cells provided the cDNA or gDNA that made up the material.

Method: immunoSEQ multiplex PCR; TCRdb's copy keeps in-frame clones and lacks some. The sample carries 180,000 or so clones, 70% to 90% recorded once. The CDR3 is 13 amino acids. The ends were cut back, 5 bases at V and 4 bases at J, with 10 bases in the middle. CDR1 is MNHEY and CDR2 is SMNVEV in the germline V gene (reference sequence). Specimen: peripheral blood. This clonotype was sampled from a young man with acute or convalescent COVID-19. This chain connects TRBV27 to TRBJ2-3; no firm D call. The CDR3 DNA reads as TGTGCCAGCAGTCCTCTGGGCGCAGATACGCAGTATTTT. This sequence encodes CASSPLGADTQYF.